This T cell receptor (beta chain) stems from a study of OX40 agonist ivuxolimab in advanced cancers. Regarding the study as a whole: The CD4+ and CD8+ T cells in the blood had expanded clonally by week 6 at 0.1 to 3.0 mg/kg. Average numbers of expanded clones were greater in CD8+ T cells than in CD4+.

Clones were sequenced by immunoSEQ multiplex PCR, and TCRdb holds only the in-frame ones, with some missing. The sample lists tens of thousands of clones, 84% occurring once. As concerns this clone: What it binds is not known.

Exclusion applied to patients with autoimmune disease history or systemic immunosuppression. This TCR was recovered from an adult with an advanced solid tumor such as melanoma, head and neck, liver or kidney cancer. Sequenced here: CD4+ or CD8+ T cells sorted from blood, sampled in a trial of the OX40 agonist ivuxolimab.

CDR3 sequence (DNA): TGCAGCGGCCGGGGGGGGGCAAGCACAGATACGCAGTATTTT. This gives the protein CSGRGGASTDTQYF. The chain recombines TRBV29-1 with TRBJ2-3; 8 bases are a match to TRBD2. Germline CDR1 SQVTM, CDR2 ANQGSEA. Trimming at V came to 7 bases and at J to 0 bases, leaving 6 bases not matched to a gene. The CDR3 consists of 14 residues.